This T cell receptor beta chain was identified in a study of early T cells in non-severe SARS-CoV-2 infection. About the study: RNA in bulk from unsorted whole blood was sequenced, and chains were unpaired. Study-wide points: Matching results from VDJdb favored anti-spike CD8 responses, leaving private and CD4 specificities undetected.

A few counts support this clonotype. The antigen is not known. Germline CDR1 is MNHNY and CDR2 is SVGAGI (reference sequence). V gave up 0 bases and J gave up 6 bases, with 7 bases separating them. This CDR3 spans 13 amino acids. Individual cDNA molecules each received unique molecular identifiers attached to them. TCRdb re-derived calls from the 5' RACE reads in MiXCR, one entry per CDR3 protein. The data contain 20,000 to 25,000 distinct CDR3 sequences, more than 4.5% of them singletons. The V and J genes are TRBV6-6 and TRBJ2-3; a weak D match, TRBD2 (5 bases). The sequencing input was whole blood. This TCR derives from an adult who was a healthcare worker with PCR-confirmed SARS-CoV-2 infection or an uninfected control (not recorded which). The CDR3 DNA reads TGTGCCAGCAGTTACTCGAGAGGGGATACGCAGTATTTT. Residues: CASSYSRGDTQYF.